Each of the 5 T cell receptor beta chains below was sequenced from the same sample in a study of blood T cell repertoires in COVID-19. Sequencing used immunoSEQ multiplex PCR; TCRdb keeps in-frame clones, though not all of them. The sample holds about 64,000 clones; 88% are singletons and the top ten take 10%. The material sequenced was PBMCs or T cells enriched from blood (not recorded which). The receptors come from a middle-aged woman who had recovered from COVID-19.

The chain is built from TRBV11-3 and TRBJ1-5; D perhaps matches TRBD1 (5 bases). The CDR3 spans 20 residues. V dropped 0 bases and J dropped 0 bases, with 21 bases sitting between them. Germline loops: CDR1 SGHNT, CDR2 YENEEA. The chain's CDR3 is CASSLDSLDTGIYSNQPQHF. In DNA form, the CDR3 reads TGTGCCAGCAGCTTAGACTCTCTGGACACAGGAATCTATAGCAATCAGCCCCAGCATTTT. Full variable domain (remainder filled in from reference TRBV11-3 and TRBJ1-5): EAGVVQSPRYKIIEKKQPVAFWCNPISGHNTLYWYLQNLGQGPELLIRYENEEAVDDSQLPKDRFSAERLKGVDSTLKIQPAELGDSAVYLCASSLDSLDTGIYSNQPQHFGDGTRLSIL.

The chain recombines TRBV5-4 with TRBJ1-6; D might be TRBD1 (6 bases). The CDR3 totals 14 residues. CDR1 and CDR2 (germline): SGHNT, YYREEE (reference sequence). Trimming took 1 base from V and 7 from J, leaving 9 bases between them. In nucleotides, the CDR3 is TGTGCCAGCAGCTTGACAGGGATGAATTCACCCCTCCACTTT. It specifies CASSLTGMNSPLHF.

The chain carries TRBV19 and TRBJ2-1, with 7 bases that match TRBD2. This CDR3 is built from 16 residues. The ends lost 4 bases at V and 8 bases at J; junction bases unmatched: 14. Germline V gene data show CDR1 as LNHDA and CDR2 as SQIVND (reference sequence). In DNA, the CDR3 is TGTGCCAGTAGTACTCCTCTTGGGGGGGATTGGTATGAGCAGTTCTTC. It encodes CASSTPLGGDWYEQFF.

The gene calls are TRBV5-4 and TRBJ2-1; D is unclear. The CDR3 loop spans 13 amino acids. Trimming took off 0 bases at V and 7 bases at J, with 8 bases between the two ends. CDR1 and CDR2 from the germline V gene are SGHNT and YYREEE (reference sequence). For the CDR3, the DNA is TGTGCCAGCAGCTTGGCCGTTCAGAATGAGCAGTTCTTC. Translated, it gives CASSLAVQNEQFF.

This chain links TRBV24-1 with TRBJ2-7; 15 nucleotides agree with TRBD2. The CDR3 sequence is 15 residues long. Germline values: CDR1 KGHDR, CDR2 SFDVKD. V lost 7 bases to trimming and J lost 3 bases; unmatched junction nucleotides: 3. The CDR3 DNA sequence: TGTGCCACCAGCCCGGGACTAGCGGGGGGCTACGAGCAGTACTTC. The encoded protein is CATSPGLAGGYEQYF.